The 25 T cell receptor beta chains in this list originate from one sample, sequenced in a study of breast tumors, draining lymph nodes, adjacent tissues. Axillary draining lymph nodes of breast cancer patients supplied the node samples. TCRdb independently ran MiXCR on the multiplex PCR reads; one entry per CDR3 protein. The repertoire holds fewer than 300,000 distinct CDR3 sequences, roughly 32% seen once, with more than 1.3% in the top ten. The specimen sequenced was axillary lymph node tissue. The receptors derive from a female donor with breast cancer. Some clones in this sample may be carry-over from other donors' samples.

The V and J genes are TRBV4-2 and TRBJ1-1; the D gene is possibly TRBD1 (5 bases). The CDR3 sequence is 15 residues long. The germline V gene encodes CDR1 LGHNA and CDR2 YNFKEQ. V lost 4 bases and J lost 4, with 16 bases in between. CDR3 DNA sequence: TGTGCCAGCAGCCGTCCCGGGCCAGGGACCACTGAAGCTTTCTTT. This encodes CASSRPGPGTTEAFF.

In its sample, this clonotype was seen many times. The V call is TRBV19, the J call TRBJ2-1; 10 bases match TRBD2. The CDR3 sequence is 16 residues long. Germline V lookup: CDR1 LNHDA, CDR2 SQIVND (reference sequence). The V and J ends lost 5 bases and 12 bases, in that order; junction bases with no gene match: 16. CDR3 in amino acids: CASSVRAGTSDVGQFF. The CDR3 region has the DNA TGTGCCAGTAGTGTTAGAGCCGGGACTAGCGATGTTGGGCAGTTCTTC.

The chain carries TRBV7-2 and TRBJ1-2; 7 bases match TRBD1. The J segment lost 2 bases and the V segment lost 7 bases, leaving 7 bases of the junction unmatched. The germline V gene has CDR1 SGHTA and CDR2 FQGNSA. This CDR3 has 14 amino acids. CDR3 sequence (DNA): TGTGCCAGCATCACCGGGACAGCCAACTATGGCTACACCTTC. Translation gives CASITGTANYGYTF.

This clonotype showed up just a few times. This chain links TRBV14 with TRBJ1-1; D perhaps matches TRBD1 (6 bases). In germline, CDR1 is SGHDN, CDR2 FVKESK. V was cut by 1 base and J by 4 bases, with 10 bases left in between. CDR3 size: 14 residues. The CDR3 DNA sequence: TGTGCCAGCAGCCAAGCGGGGGGCCGCACTGAAGCTTTCTTT. Protein: CASSQAGGRTEAFF.

There are a few counts of this clonotype. A much larger clone differs by one base, so this may be a read error. The J gene is TRBJ2-7, the V gene TRBV4-3; perhaps D is TRBD1 or TRBD2 (5 bases each). Germline CDR1 reads LGHNA; CDR2 reads YSLEER. This CDR3 comprises 15 residues. This CDR3 is CASSQVGGADYERYF. CDR3 bases: TGCGCCAGCAGCCAGGTTGGTGGGGCCGACTACGAGCGGTACTTC.

The V call is TRBV2, the J call TRBJ1-1, with D maybe TRBD1 (5 bases). Germline CDR1 and CDR2: SNHLY and FYNNEI. The V end was cut by 2 bases, the J end by 1 base, with 11 bases between. There are 15 residues in the CDR3. The CDR3 reads CASSERGRTNTEAFF. As DNA, the CDR3 is TGTGCCAGCAGTGAACGGGGCAGGACGAACACTGAAGCTTTCTTT.

This clonotype appeared many times. The rearrangement links TRBV12-3 or TRBV12-4 to TRBJ2-3; TRBD2 agrees at 16 bases. J gave up 6 bases and V 5 bases, and 8 bases lay outside the gene matches. This CDR3 comprises 17 residues. For the CDR3, the DNA is TGTGCCAGCAGTCAAGGGACTAGCGGGAGGGCTTGGGATACGCAGTATTTT. Translating it yields CASSQGTSGRAWDTQYF.

This clonotype came up once. One end of the junction does not line up with germline, which may come from a read error. V is TRBV7-9 and J is TRBJ1-2, with D possibly being TRBD1 (6 bases). The CDR3 has 15 amino acids. Looked up from germline, CDR1 is SEHNR and CDR2 is FQNEAQ (reference sequence). CDR3 residues: CASSLTGSANYGYPF. DNA for the CDR3: TGTGCCAGCAGCTTAACAGGGTCGGCTAACTATGGCTACCCCTTC. Full variable domain (remainder filled in from reference TRBV7-9 and TRBJ1-2): DTGVSQNPRHKITKRGQNVTFRCDPISEHNRLYWYRQTLGQGPEFLTYFQNEAQLEKSRLLSDRFSAERPKGSFSTLEIQRTEQGDSAMYLCASSLTGSANYGYPFGSGTRLTVV.

This clonotype was counted ten times or more. This sequence joins TRBV2 and TRBJ2-5, with 13 bases matching TRBD2. There are 14 residues in the CDR3. Germline loops: CDR1 SNHLY, CDR2 FYNNEI. Trimming removed 7 bases from V and 5 bases from J; junction bases left unmatched: 4. The chain's CDR3 is CASIGLAGAETQYF. The DNA for the CDR3 is TGTGCCAGCATCGGACTAGCGGGAGCGGAGACCCAGTACTTC.

Regarding this clonotype: A much larger clone lies a single base off, so this may be a read error. J is TRBJ2-7 and V is TRBV20-1; TRBD1 is a possible D gene (7 bases). The germline V gene encodes CDR1 DFQATT and CDR2 SNEGSKA (reference sequence). This CDR3 region has 13 residues. The CDR3 nucleotides are TGCAGTGCTAAGCCAGGGGGGACCTACGCGCAGTACTTC. Residues: CSAKPGGTYAQYF.

Concerning this clonotype itself: This CDR3 fails to terminate in the conserved phenylalanine or tryptophan, so it likely reflects a read error. The DNA is left out, because the CDR3 cannot be placed on it with certainty; the CDR3 is given as TCRdb lists it. This sequence joins TRBV15 and TRBJ2-7; the D call of TRBD1 is as the table states it, not checked on the DNA. Germline assignment: CDR1 LNHNV and CDR2 YYDKDF (reference sequence). Counting both end residues, the CDR3 totals 15 amino acids. This chain's CDR3 is CATSSPGQGALRAVL.

This clonotype was recorded a few times. Given a much more abundant clone one base away, this may be a read error. The chain joins TRBV5-1 to TRBJ2-1; the D gene is possibly TRBD1 (6 bases). Looked up from germline, CDR1 is SGHRS and CDR2 is YFSETQ. Trimming removed 5 bases at V and 9 bases at J, with 24 bases between. The CDR3 spans 16 residues. The CDR3 sequence: CASRELQGSAGGEQFF. CDR3 in DNA: TGCGCCAGCAGAGAGCTTCAGGGGTCGGCTGGCGGTGAGCAGTTCTTC.

This clonotype was observed many times. V is TRBV4-1 and J is TRBJ1-4; D is undetermined. The CDR3 length is 16 residues. Germline assignment: CDR1 MGHRA and CDR2 YSYEKL. V shed 1 base and J shed 0 bases, with 9 bases lying between them. The CDR3: CASSQAVTSTNEKLFF. The CDR3 coding sequence is TGCGCCAGCAGCCAAGCTGTGACCTCAACTAATGAAAAACTGTTTTTT.

This clonotype was observed at least ten times. This may be a read error, as it is one base from a much larger clone. This chain links TRBV7-9 with TRBJ2-2, with TRBD2 matching over 8 bases. The CDR3 sequence is 15 residues long. The germline CDR1 and CDR2 sequences are SEHNR and FQNEAQ (reference sequence). V trimming: 5 bases; J trimming: 6 bases; junction bases outside the gene matches: 8. The CDR3 is CASSPRLASAGELFF. The CDR3 DNA reads TGTGCCAGCAGCCCCAGACTAGCGAGCGCCGGGGAGCTGTTTTTT.

The chain combines TRBV7-6 with TRBJ2-2; D tentatively fits TRBD1 or TRBD2 (5 bases each). The CDR3 is 14 amino acids. V shed 5 bases and J shed 0 bases, with 7 bases lying between them. Per the germline V gene, CDR1 is SGHVS and CDR2 is FNYEAQ. In DNA form, the CDR3 reads TGTGCCAGCAGCAGGGACCCGAACACCGGGGAGCTGTTTTTT. It codes for CASSRDPNTGELFF.

This chain links TRBV7-2 with TRBJ2-3, with TRBD2 as a possible D gene (5 bases). CDR3 length: 15 amino acids. Per germline, CDR1 SGHTA and CDR2 FQGNSA. Trimming stripped 2 bases from V and 0 bases from J, with 9 bases between. The CDR3 is CASSLLGLSTDTQYF. The DNA for the CDR3 is TGTGCCAGCAGCTTACTTGGACTCAGCACAGATACGCAGTATTTT.

In this sample, this clonotype turned up many times. The chain links TRBV7-9 to TRBJ2-1; TRBD2 matches at 7 bases. This CDR3 contains 14 residues. Trimming at V came to 7 bases and at J to 12 bases, leaving 15 bases not matched to a gene. Germline-derived CDR1 and CDR2 are SEHNR and FQNEAQ (reference sequence). The chain's CDR3 is CASTTVGGGDLQFF. DNA for the CDR3: TGTGCCAGCACCACAGTGGGGGGGGGGGACCTGCAGTTCTTC.

Comment on this clonotype: A read error is possible here, since a much larger clone lies one base away. The rearrangement joins TRBV19 to TRBJ2-1; D perhaps matches TRBD1 (6 bases). This CDR3 region has 14 residues. Germline CDR1 and CDR2: LNHDA and SQIVND (reference sequence). CDR3 nucleotides: TGTGCCAGTGGTATTACAGGGTTCTACAATGAGCAGTTCTTC. Its protein product is CASGITGFYNEQFF.

Remarks on this clonotype: This may be a read error, as it is one base from a much larger clone. The chain recombines TRBV6-5 with TRBJ2-5; maybe TRBD2 (6 bases). CDR3 length: 16 residues. Deletions cut 5 bases from V and 4 bases from J, with 20 bases between. The germline V gene encodes CDR1 MNHEY and CDR2 SVGAGI. CDR3 region: CASSESASRRVETQYF. CDR3 sequence (DNA): TGTGCCAGCAGTGAAAGTGCTAGCAGGAGGGTAGAGACCCAGTACTTC.

This clonotype was seen more than once but under ten times. The V call is TRBV27, the J call TRBJ2-3; 7 bases match TRBD2. Trimming cost V 1 base and J 0 bases; bases outside gene matches: 7. The V gene's germline CDR1 is MNHEY and CDR2 SMNVEV (reference sequence). The CDR3 is 17 residues long. The CDR3 loop reads CASSLFSSGLSTDTQYF. CDR3 bases: TGTGCCAGCAGTTTATTCTCTAGCGGACTTAGCACAGATACGCAGTATTTT.

The J gene is TRBJ1-6, the V gene TRBV14; 7 bases map to TRBD1. Looked up from germline, CDR1 is SGHDN and CDR2 is FVKESK. There are 16 residues in the CDR3. J gave up 9 bases and V 1 base, and 9 bases lay outside the gene matches. CDR3: CASSQGRTGKISPLHF. The DNA for the CDR3 is TGTGCCAGCAGCCAAGGAAGGACAGGCAAAATTTCACCCCTCCACTTT.

This clonotype came up many times. The chain carries TRBV30 and TRBJ1-6; D might be TRBD1 (5 bases). The CDR3 is 14 residues long. Looked up from germline, CDR1 is GTSNPN and CDR2 is SVGIG (reference sequence). The germline V and J ends were trimmed by 4 bases and 5 bases, with 12 bases remaining between them. CDR3 bases: TGTGCCTGGACCAACGACAGAAATAATTCACCCCTCCACTTT. It yields the protein CAWTNDRNNSPLHF.

A few counts support this clonotype. This rearrangement joins TRBV25-1 to TRBJ1-2; tentatively, D is TRBD1 (5 bases). Looked up from germline, CDR1 is MGHDK and CDR2 is SYGVNS. The CDR3 covers 13 residues. The V and J ends lost 3 bases and 8 bases respectively, with 13 bases between them. The DNA of the CDR3 is TGTGCCAGCAGTGATTCAGGGTGGAGGGGCTACACCTTC. Its protein product is CASSDSGWRGYTF.

This clonotype has at least ten counts. Just one base apart from a much larger clone, this may be a read error. V gene TRBV20-1 combines with J gene TRBJ1-2; TRBD1 is a possible D gene (5 bases). This CDR3 region has 12 residues. Germline loops: CDR1 DFQATT, CDR2 SNEGSKA (reference sequence). The CDR3 sequence: CSAPRSNWGSTF. Here the CDR3 DNA reads TGCAGTGCCCCCCGGTCCAATTGGGGCTCCACCTTC.

The table lists this clonotype with many counts. This rearrangement joins TRBV29-1 to TRBJ2-1; weak D call: TRBD1 (6 bases). CDR3 length: 14 residues. From germline, CDR1 is SQVTM and CDR2 ANQGSEA. Between the trimmed V and J ends, which lost 4 bases and 2 bases, there was a span of 12 bases. As DNA, the CDR3 is TGCAGCGTTGGAGGGGGAGCAGCCTACAATGAGCAGTTCTTC. It specifies CSVGGGAAYNEQFF.